Reported below is one TCR beta chain. Its target is not known. The sample belongs to a study of shared clonotypes between healthy human individuals. Assay: immunoSEQ multiplex PCR; the TCRdb copy retains only in-frame clones and omits some. The sample carries millions of clones, 90% to 95% recorded once. Study findings and constraints: In the sorted subsets, rarefaction showed sequencing was incomplete despite large depth.

V was shortened by 8 bases and J by 3 bases, with 13 bases between the two germline ends. The CDR3 sequence is 13 residues long. CDR1 is SEHNR, CDR2 FQNEAQ, per germline (reference sequence). Sequencing input: naive CD4+ T cells sorted from blood. Stated subset: CD45RA+ positively selected. The J gene is TRBJ2-5, the V gene TRBV7-9; no clear D. This receptor was taken from a man aged 18 to 29 in good health. CDR3 loop: CASQRAVEETQYF. The CDR3 coding sequence is TGTGCCAGCCAACGGGCGGTCGAAGAGACCCAGTACTTC. The complete variable domain, with remaining parts taken from reference TRBV7-9 and TRBJ2-5, reads DTGVSQNPRHKITKRGQNVTFRCDPISEHNRLYWYRQTLGQGPEFLTYFQNEAQLEKSRLLSDRFSAERPKGSFSTLEIQRTEQGDSAMYLCASQRAVEETQYFGPGTRLLVL.